Listed below are T cell receptor beta chains from one sample, sequenced in a study of OX40 agonist ivuxolimab in advanced cancers. Produced via immunoSEQ multiplex PCR; TCRdb's table is partial and in-frame only. Of tens of thousands of clones in the sample, 85% to 90% were seen once. The sequenced sample was CD4+ or CD8+ T cells sorted from blood, obtained in a trial of the OX40 agonist ivuxolimab. The receptors here all came from an adult with an advanced solid tumor such as melanoma, head and neck, liver or kidney cancer. Each CDR3 is given with its conserved first and last residue. D genes are given only for firm matches. Some rows have no size entry. The others give once, few or many, or a class for an expanded clone.

TRBV27	-	TRBJ2-1	TRBD2	CASGLAGAYNEQFF	TGTGCCAGCGGATTAGCGGGAGCCTACAATGAGCAGTTCTTC
TRBV19	-	TRBJ1-2	-	CASTHGGRNGYTF	TGTGCCAGTACTCATGGGGGACGGAATGGCTACACCTTC
TRBV7-9	-	TRBJ2-3	TRBD1	CASRPNRGLSVDTQYF	TGTGCCAGCAGGCCGAACAGGGGGCTATCGGTAGATACGCAGTATTTT
TRBV7-9	-	TRBJ2-1	TRBD1	CASSLGGTGKGNEQFF	TGTGCCAGCAGCCTAGGAGGGACAGGGAAAGGCAATGAGCAGTTCTTC
TRBV10-1	-	TRBJ2-1	TRBD2	CASSEGLAGPSYNEQFF	TGCGCCAGCAGTGAGGGGTTAGCGGGACCCTCCTACAATGAGCAGTTCTTC
TRBV23-1	-	TRBJ2-7	-	CASSLPQGKFHEQYF	TGCGCCAGCAGTCTCCCGCAGGGGAAGTTCCACGAGCAGTACTTC
TRBV10-3	-	TRBJ2-2	TRBD1	CAINWGQSGELFF	TGTGCCATCAACTGGGGACAGTCCGGGGAGCTGTTTTTT
TRBV7-9	-	TRBJ2-7	-	CASSRDLHYEQYF	TGTGCCAGCAGCCGAGACCTACACTACGAGCAGTACTTC
TRBV30	once	TRBJ2-7	-	CAWIHRADPGEQYF	TGTGCCTGGATCCACAGGGCAGACCCGGGAGAGCAGTACTTC
TRBV5-1	medium-sized	TRBJ2-7	TRBD2	CASSPRLAGANEQYF	TGCGCCAGCAGCCCCAGACTAGCGGGGGCCAACGAGCAGTACTTC
TRBV30	-	TRBJ1-4	TRBD1	CAWSKGTGFGGANEKLFF	TGTGCCTGGAGTAAGGGGACAGGGTTCGGGGGAGCTAATGAAAAACTGTTTTTT
TRBV4-1	-	TRBJ1-5	-	CASSLGWTNQPQHF	TGCGCCAGCAGCCTCGGCTGGACTAATCAGCCCCAGCATTTT
TRBV30	-	TRBJ2-3	-	CAWSMADSSTDTQYF	TGTGCCTGGAGCATGGCGGACTCTAGCACAGATACGCAGTATTTT
TRBV2	-	TRBJ1-1	-	CASRRALTEAFF	TGTGCCAGCAGACGGGCTCTGACTGAAGCTTTCTTT
TRBV7-9	-	TRBJ2-7	-	CAYRENYEQYF	TGTGCTTACAGGGAAAACTACGAGCAGTACTTC
TRBV10-3	-	TRBJ1-1	-	CAITLSAGGYTEAFF	TGTGCCATCACCCTCTCGGCAGGTGGGTACACTGAAGCTTTCTTT
TRBV6-5	-	TRBJ1-5	-	CASSFGPENQPQHF	TGTGCCAGCAGTTTTGGGCCCGAAAATCAGCCCCAGCATTTT
TRBV5-1	-	TRBJ2-1	-	CASSLVLQGPEQFF	TGCGCCAGCAGCTTGGTTCTGCAGGGGCCCGAGCAGTTCTTC
TRBV7-8	-	TRBJ2-3	TRBD2	CASSLLAGSTDTQYF	TGTGCCAGCAGCTTACTAGCGGGGAGCACAGATACGCAGTATTTT
TRBV9	-	TRBJ2-1	-	CASTTGVREASNEQFF	TGTGCCAGCACCACGGGCGTAAGGGAGGCTAGCAATGAGCAGTTCTTC
TRBV4-1	-	TRBJ2-5	-	CASSQDRGRSMLWETQYF	TGCGCCAGCAGCCAAGATCGGGGCAGGTCGATGCTATGGGAGACCCAGTACTTC
TRBV25-1	-	TRBJ2-7	-	CASSDYEQYF	TGTGCCAGCAGTGACTACGAGCAGTACTTC
TRBV13	-	TRBJ2-2	-	CASSSSMGNTGELFF	TGTGCCAGCAGCTCCTCCATGGGAAACACCGGGGAGCTGTTTTTT
TRBV2	-	TRBJ2-5	TRBD1	CASRQILTGSVETQYF	TGTGCCAGCAGACAAATCCTGACAGGGTCGGTAGAGACCCAGTACTTC
TRBV9	-	TRBJ2-5	-	CASSPNQETQYF	TGTGCCAGCAGCCCGAACCAAGAGACCCAGTACTTC
TRBV7-2	-	TRBJ2-7	-	CASSPHGWSVKGSAYEQYF	TGTGCCAGCAGCCCTCATGGGTGGTCGGTAAAAGGGAGTGCCTACGAGCAGTACTTC
TRBV6-5	-	TRBJ1-2	TRBD1	CASSPRQGNYGYTF	TGTGCCAGCAGCCCCAGACAGGGGAACTATGGCTACACCTTC
TRBV19	-	TRBJ1-2	TRBD1	CASSTPGDRANGYGYTF	TGTGCCAGTAGTACACCCGGGGACAGGGCAAACGGCTATGGCTACACCTTC
TRBV4-3	-	TRBJ2-7	TRBD2	CASSPAGRDEQYF	TGCGCCAGCAGCCCTGCTGGGAGGGACGAGCAGTACTTC
TRBV5-1	-	TRBJ2-3	TRBD2	CASSFLPQREVPDTQYF	TGCGCCAGCAGCTTCCTCCCCCAGCGGGAGGTCCCAGATACGCAGTATTTT
TRBV10-3	-	TRBJ2-7	TRBD2	CAISALTSGTYEQYF	TGTGCCATCAGTGCCTTGACTAGCGGGACCTACGAGCAGTACTTC
TRBV7-9	once	TRBJ1-2	-	CASSANKNGYTF	TGTGCCAGCAGCGCAAATAAAAATGGCTACACCTTC
TRBV9	-	TRBJ1-5	-	CASSAGQYQPQHF	TGTGCCAGCAGCGCCGGACAGTATCAGCCCCAGCATTTT
TRBV5-8	-	TRBJ2-1	TRBD1	CASSYRTGGYNEQFF	TGTGCCAGCAGCTACCGGACAGGGGGATACAATGAGCAGTTCTTC
TRBV16	-	TRBJ1-2	-	CASSRSQGGYTF	TGTGCCAGCAGCCGAAGCCAGGGTGGCTACACCTTC
TRBV5-1	-	TRBJ2-7	TRBD1	CASSWDRSYEQYF	TGCGCCAGCAGCTGGGACAGATCCTACGAGCAGTACTTC
TRBV25-1	few	TRBJ2-2	TRBD1	CASSEYGTGVSTGELFF	TGTGCCAGCAGTGAATACGGGACAGGGGTAAGCACCGGGGAGCTGTTTTTT
TRBV4-2	-	TRBJ1-1	-	CASSRTTEAFF	TGTGCCAGCAGTCGAACCACTGAAGCTTTCTTT
TRBV2	-	TRBJ2-1	-	CASSEQFF	TGTGCCAGCAGTGAGCAGTTCTTC
TRBV29-1	-	TRBJ1-2	TRBD1	CSIQPDGTGTNYGYTF	TGCAGCATTCAACCAGATGGGACAGGGACTAACTATGGCTACACCTTC
TRBV4-1	-	TRBJ2-7	TRBD1	CASSPYSQGVSSYEQYF	TGCGCCAGCAGCCCCTACTCGCAGGGGGTAAGCTCCTACGAGCAGTACTTC
TRBV5-5	-	TRBJ1-5	-	CASSFRGAGGQPQHF	TGTGCCAGCAGCTTCAGAGGGGCGGGTGGTCAGCCCCAGCATTTT
TRBV13	-	TRBJ1-1	TRBD1	CASSSGQGLFDAFF	TGTGCCAGCAGCTCAGGACAGGGTCTGTTTGACGCTTTCTTT
TRBV19	-	TRBJ1-1	TRBD1	CASSGGQGDTEAFF	TGTGCCAGTAGTGGGGGACAGGGGGACACTGAAGCTTTCTTT
TRBV2	-	TRBJ2-3	TRBD2	CASSTGTSGRAGADTQYF	TGTGCCAGCAGTACCGGGACTAGCGGGAGGGCCGGGGCAGATACGCAGTATTTT
TRBV28	-	TRBJ2-3	-	CASTRGAGYTDTQYF	TGTGCCAGCACTCGGGGGGCGGGGTACACAGATACGCAGTATTTT
TRBV28	-	TRBJ2-1	TRBD2	CASSDPTASGSHTTYNEQFF	TGTGCCAGCAGTGACCCCACGGCGAGCGGGAGCCACACCACTTACAATGAGCAGTTCTTC
TRBV5-4	-	TRBJ2-6	-	CASSRRARSGANVLTF	TGTGCCAGCAGCCGCAGGGCGCGCTCTGGGGCCAACGTCCTGACTTTC
TRBV5-1	few	TRBJ1-5	-	CARKHRELLQPQHF	TGCGCCAGGAAGCACAGGGAGCTTCTTCAGCCCCAGCATTTT
TRBV6-5	-	TRBJ1-1	-	CASREAVGNTEAFF	TGTGCCAGCCGCGAGGCAGTGGGGAACACTGAAGCTTTCTTT
TRBV4-2	-	TRBJ2-2	-	CASSQAWEGAGELFF	TGTGCCAGCAGCCAAGCCTGGGAGGGGGCCGGGGAGCTGTTTTTT
TRBV4-1	few	TRBJ1-1	-	CASSPSEIMNTEAFF	TGCGCCAGCAGCCCCTCCGAAATCATGAACACTGAAGCTTTCTTT
TRBV10-2	-	TRBJ2-3	TRBD2	CASRPAGPGDTQYF	TGCGCCAGCAGGCCAGCGGGGCCCGGAGATACGCAGTATTTT
TRBV28	once	TRBJ1-4	-	CASRPWASGRTNEKLFF	TGTGCCAGCAGACCGTGGGCTTCAGGGCGGACTAATGAAAAACTGTTTTTT
TRBV6-5	-	TRBJ2-7	-	CASSYSGRGTYEQYF	TGTGCCAGCAGTTACTCGGGCAGGGGAACCTACGAGCAGTACTTC
TRBV29-1	-	TRBJ2-2	TRBD1	CSVQGAYTGELFF	TGCAGCGTCCAGGGGGCTTACACCGGGGAGCTGTTTTTT
TRBV28	-	TRBJ1-5	-	CASTSFRGGNQPQHF	TGTGCCAGCACCTCTTTTAGGGGTGGGAATCAGCCCCAGCATTTT
TRBV7-7	-	TRBJ2-2	-	CASGAGGLTNTGELFF	TGTGCTAGCGGGGCAGGGGGACTGACGAACACCGGGGAGCTGTTTTTT
TRBV4-1	medium-sized	TRBJ2-7	TRBD2	CASSQEGAGKNEQYF	TGCGCCAGCAGCCAAGAAGGAGCGGGAAAGAACGAGCAGTACTTC
TRBV28	-	TRBJ2-1	-	CASSLTQVEEQFF	TGTGCCAGCAGTTTAACCCAGGTCGAGGAGCAGTTCTTC